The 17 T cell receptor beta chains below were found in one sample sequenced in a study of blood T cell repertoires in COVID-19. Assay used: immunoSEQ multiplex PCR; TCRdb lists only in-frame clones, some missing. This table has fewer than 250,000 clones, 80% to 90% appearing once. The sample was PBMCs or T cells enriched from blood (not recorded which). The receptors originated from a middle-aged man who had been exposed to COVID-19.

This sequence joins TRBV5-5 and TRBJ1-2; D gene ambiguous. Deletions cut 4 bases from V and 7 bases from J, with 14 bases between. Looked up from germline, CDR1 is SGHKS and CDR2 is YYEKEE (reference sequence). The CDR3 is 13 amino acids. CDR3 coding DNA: TGTGCCAGCAGCCCCAGTCCCCGAACTGGCTACACCTTC. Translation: CASSPSPRTGYTF.

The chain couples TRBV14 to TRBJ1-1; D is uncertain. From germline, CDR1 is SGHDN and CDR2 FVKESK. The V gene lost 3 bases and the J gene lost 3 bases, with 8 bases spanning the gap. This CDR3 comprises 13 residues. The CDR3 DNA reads TGTGCCAGCAGCCAGTCGAGGCACACTGAAGCTTTCTTT. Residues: CASSQSRHTEAFF.

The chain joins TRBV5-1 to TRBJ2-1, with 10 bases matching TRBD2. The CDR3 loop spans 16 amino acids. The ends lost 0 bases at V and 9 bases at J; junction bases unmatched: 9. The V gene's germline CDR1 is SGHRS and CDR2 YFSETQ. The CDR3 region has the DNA TGCGCCAGCAGCTTGGTGCCAGCGGGGGGGTTAGGTGAGCAGTTCTTC. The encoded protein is CASSLVPAGGLGEQFF.

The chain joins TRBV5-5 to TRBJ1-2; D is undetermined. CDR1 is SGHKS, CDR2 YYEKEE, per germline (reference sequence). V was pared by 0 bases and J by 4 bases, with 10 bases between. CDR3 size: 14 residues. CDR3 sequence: CASSLGAGSYGYTF. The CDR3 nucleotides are TGTGCCAGCAGCTTGGGGGCGGGGAGCTATGGCTACACCTTC.

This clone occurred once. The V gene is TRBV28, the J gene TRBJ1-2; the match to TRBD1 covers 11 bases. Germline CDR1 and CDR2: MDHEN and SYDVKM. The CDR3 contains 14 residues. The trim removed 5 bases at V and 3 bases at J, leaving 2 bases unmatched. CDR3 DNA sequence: TGTGCCAGCAGTACGGGACAGGGGGACTATGGCTACACCTTC. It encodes CASSTGQGDYGYTF.

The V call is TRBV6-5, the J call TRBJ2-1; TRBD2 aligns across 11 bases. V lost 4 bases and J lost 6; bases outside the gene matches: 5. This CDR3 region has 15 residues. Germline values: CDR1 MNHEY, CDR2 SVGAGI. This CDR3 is CASSLAGGPSNEQFF. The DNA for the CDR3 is TGTGCCAGCAGTTTAGCGGGAGGGCCAAGCAATGAGCAGTTCTTC.

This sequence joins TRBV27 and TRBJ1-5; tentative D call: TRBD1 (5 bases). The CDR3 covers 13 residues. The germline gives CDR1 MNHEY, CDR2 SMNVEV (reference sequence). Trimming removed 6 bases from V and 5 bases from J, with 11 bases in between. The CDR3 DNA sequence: TGTGCCAGCAGGAGGCAGGGTGATCAGCCCCAGCATTTT. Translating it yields CASRRQGDQPQHF.

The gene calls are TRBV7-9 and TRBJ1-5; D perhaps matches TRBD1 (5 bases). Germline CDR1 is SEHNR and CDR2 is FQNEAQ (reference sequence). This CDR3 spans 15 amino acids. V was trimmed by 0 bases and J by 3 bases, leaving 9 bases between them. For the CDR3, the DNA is TGTGCCAGCAGCTTAGCGGGGGGAATCAATCAGCCCCAGCATTTT. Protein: CASSLAGGINQPQHF.

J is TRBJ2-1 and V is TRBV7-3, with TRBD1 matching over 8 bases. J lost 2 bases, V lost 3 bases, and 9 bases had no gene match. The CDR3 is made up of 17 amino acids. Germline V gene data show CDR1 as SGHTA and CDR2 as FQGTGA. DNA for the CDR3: TGTGCCAGCAGCTTCGGCAGGGGGCGACAACCCTACAATGAGCAGTTCTTC. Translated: CASSFGRGRQPYNEQFF.

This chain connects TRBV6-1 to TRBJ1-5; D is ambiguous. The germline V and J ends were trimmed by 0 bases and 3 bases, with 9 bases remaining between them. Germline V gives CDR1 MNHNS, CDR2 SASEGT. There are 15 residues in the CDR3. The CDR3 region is CASSEALEYNQPQHF. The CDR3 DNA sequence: TGTGCCAGCAGTGAAGCTTTAGAGTACAATCAGCCCCAGCATTTT.

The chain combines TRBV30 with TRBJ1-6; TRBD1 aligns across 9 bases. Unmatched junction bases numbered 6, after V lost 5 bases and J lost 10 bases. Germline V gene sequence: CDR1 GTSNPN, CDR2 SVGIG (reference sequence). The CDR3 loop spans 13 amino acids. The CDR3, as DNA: TGTGCCTGGTCTACAGGGGGCTGGTCACCCCTCCACTTT. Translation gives CAWSTGGWSPLHF.

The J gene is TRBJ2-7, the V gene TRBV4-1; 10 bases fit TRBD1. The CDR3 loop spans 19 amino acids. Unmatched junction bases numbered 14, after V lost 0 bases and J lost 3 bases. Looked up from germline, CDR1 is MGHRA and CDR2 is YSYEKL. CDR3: CASSQDRGQGEFIYYEQYF. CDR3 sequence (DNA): TGCGCCAGCAGCCAAGATCGCGGACAGGGGGAGTTCATCTACTACGAGCAGTACTTC.

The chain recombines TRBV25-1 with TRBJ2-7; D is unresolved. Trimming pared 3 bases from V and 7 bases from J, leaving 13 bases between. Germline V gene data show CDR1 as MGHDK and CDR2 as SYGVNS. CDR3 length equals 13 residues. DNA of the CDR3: TGTGCCAGCAGTGATTATGGCAGTTGGGAGCAGTACGTC. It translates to CASSDYGSWEQYV.

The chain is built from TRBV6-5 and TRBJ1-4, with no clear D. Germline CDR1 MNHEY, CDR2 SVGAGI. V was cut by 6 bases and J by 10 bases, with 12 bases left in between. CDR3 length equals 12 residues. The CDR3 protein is CASRMETLKLFF. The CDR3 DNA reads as TGTGCCAGCAGGATGGAGACTTTAAAACTGTTTTTT.

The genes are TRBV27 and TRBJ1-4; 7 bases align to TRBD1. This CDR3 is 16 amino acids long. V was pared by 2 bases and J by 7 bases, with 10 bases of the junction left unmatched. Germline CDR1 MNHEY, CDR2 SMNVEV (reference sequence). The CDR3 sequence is CASSLNVRGQGEKLFF. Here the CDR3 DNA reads TGTGCCAGCAGTTTAAACGTAAGGGGGCAAGGTGAAAAACTGTTTTTT.

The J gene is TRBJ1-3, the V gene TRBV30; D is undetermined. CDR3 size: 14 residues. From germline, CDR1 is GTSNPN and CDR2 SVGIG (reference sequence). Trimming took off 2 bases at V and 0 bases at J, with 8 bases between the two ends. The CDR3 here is CAWSISVSGNTIYF. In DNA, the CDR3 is TGTGCCTGGAGTATTTCTGTCTCTGGAAACACCATATATTTT.

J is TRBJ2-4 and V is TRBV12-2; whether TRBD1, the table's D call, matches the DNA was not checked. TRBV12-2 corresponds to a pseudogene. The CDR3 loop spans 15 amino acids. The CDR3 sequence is CASRFGQGVRGIQYF. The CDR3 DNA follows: TGTGCAAGTCGCTTTGGACAGGGTGTGAGAGGCATTCAGTACTTC.